A single sample is the source of the 29 T cell receptor beta chains below, sequenced in a study of blood T cell repertoires in COVID-19. The assay was immunoSEQ multiplex PCR, and TCRdb's table has in-frame clones only and misses some. The sample has 100,000 to 150,000 clones; around 81% are singletons. Sequenced sample: peripheral blood. All receptors come from a man aged 30 to 39 with COVID-19, enrolled during active disease.

The chain has TRBV11-3 and TRBJ2-7; 9 bases line up with TRBD2. The CDR3 loop spans 15 amino acids. Germline V gene sequence: CDR1 SGHNT, CDR2 YENEEA. Trimming cost V 3 bases and J 6 bases; bases outside gene matches: 9. The DNA for the CDR3 is TGTGCCAGCAGCTTTTTGGCGGGAGGGCCCGTCGAGCAGTACTTC. Amino acid sequence: CASSFLAGGPVEQYF.

The chain couples TRBV6-2 or TRBV6-3 to TRBJ2-1; possibly TRBD2 for D (6 bases). The CDR3 consists of 15 residues. V shed 6 bases and J shed 2 bases, with 14 bases lying between them. The germline V gene has CDR1 MNHEY and CDR2 SVGEGT. The CDR3 DNA is TGTGCCAGCAGCCTCTCGGGGGAACCCTACAATGAGCAGTTCTTC. Encoded protein: CASSLSGEPYNEQFF.

The V and J genes are TRBV18 and TRBJ2-7; 9 bases map to TRBD1. The V and J ends lost 5 bases and 2 bases, in that order; junction bases with no gene match: 4. CDR1 is KGHSH and CDR2 is LQKENI in the germline V gene. This CDR3 contains 14 residues. The CDR3 region has the DNA TGTGCCAGCTCAGCCGGGACAGGGCCCTACGAGCAGTACTTC. It translates to CASSAGTGPYEQYF.

This clone was seen only a few times. V gene TRBV11-3 combines with J gene TRBJ2-3; the match to TRBD1 covers 8 bases. The CDR3 runs 15 residues. The germline gives CDR1 SGHNT, CDR2 YENEEA. The junction had 8 bases not matched to a gene; V was cut back by 4 bases and J by 5 bases. For the CDR3, the DNA is TGTGCCAGCAGCTCCGGACAGGGTTCTTTAGATACGCAGTATTTT. Amino acids: CASSSGQGSLDTQYF. The full variable domain, with the rest looked up from reference TRBV11-3 and TRBJ2-3, is EAGVVQSPRYKIIEKKQPVAFWCNPISGHNTLYWYLQNLGQGPELLIRYENEEAVDDSQLPKDRFSAERLKGVDSTLKIQPAELGDSAVYLCASSSGQGSLDTQYFGPGTRLTVL.

V and J are TRBV29-1 and TRBJ2-3; 7 nucleotides align to TRBD1. V trimming: 3 bases; J trimming: 2 bases; junction bases outside the gene matches: 2. The CDR3 length is 13 residues. Germline loops: CDR1 SQVTM, CDR2 ANQGSEA. CDR3 DNA: TGCAGCGTTGAGGGACAGCTCACAGATACGCAGTATTTT. It specifies CSVEGQLTDTQYF.

This chain connects TRBV7-9 to TRBJ2-3; D is unresolved. In germline, CDR1 is SEHNR, CDR2 FQNEAQ (reference sequence). The CDR3 contains 14 residues. V shed 2 bases and J shed 5 bases, with 11 bases lying between them. The CDR3 nucleotides read TGTGCCAGCAGCTTACCGACTCTCGGAGATACGCAGTATTTT. It codes for CASSLPTLGDTQYF.

The chain carries TRBV7-6 and TRBJ2-5, with unresolved D. CDR1 is SGHVS, CDR2 FNYEAQ, per germline. The CDR3 is 12 amino acids. The V end was cut by 1 base, the J end by 4 bases, with 4 bases between. This chain's CDR3 is CASSLVRETQYF. The CDR3 DNA follows: TGTGCCAGCAGCTTAGTCCGAGAGACCCAGTACTTC.

The rearrangement uses TRBV7-9 and TRBJ2-1; 11 bases map to TRBD2. This CDR3 contains 18 residues. With V trimmed by 5 bases and J by 5 bases, 14 bases remained unmatched. Germline CDR1 and CDR2: SEHNR and FQNEAQ (reference sequence). The CDR3 loop is CASSEELGTSGLNNEQFF. The CDR3 region has the DNA TGTGCCAGCAGCGAAGAACTTGGGACTAGCGGCTTAAACAATGAGCAGTTCTTC.

The chain employs TRBV7-3 and TRBJ1-1; D gene unclear. The length of the CDR3 is 13 residues. Germline values: CDR1 SGHTA, CDR2 FQGTGA. Deletions cut 6 bases from V and 1 base from J, with 9 bases between. The CDR3: CASRSDSNTEAFF. The CDR3 nucleotides are TGTGCCAGCAGATCGGACTCGAACACTGAAGCTTTCTTT. Using reference TRBV7-3 and TRBJ1-1 for the parts outside the CDR3, the full variable domain is GAGVSQTPSNKVTEKGKYVELRCDPISGHTALYWYRQSLGQGPEFLIYFQGTGAADDSGLPNDRFFAVRPEGSVSTLKIQRTERGDSAVYLCASRSDSNTEAFFGQGTRLTVV.

This chain links TRBV18 with TRBJ2-1; 12 bases are a match to TRBD2. This CDR3 has 17 residues. Germline values: CDR1 KGHSH, CDR2 LQKENI. After removal of 0 bases from V and 16 bases from J, the junction contained 16 bases not matched to a gene. CDR3 sequence (DNA): TGTGCCAGCTCACCACCCTATCTAGCGGGGGGGCGCCCCACCCAATTCTTC. It specifies CASSPPYLAGGRPTQFF.

The gene calls are TRBV7-9 and TRBJ2-7; D remains unclear. This CDR3 spans 12 amino acids. Trimming cost V 6 bases and J 4 bases, with 10 bases left between them. Germline V gives CDR1 SEHNR, CDR2 FQNEAQ (reference sequence). CDR3 DNA: TGTGCCAGCAGTGCGGAGACGTACGAGCAGTACTTC. Its translation: CASSAETYEQYF.

The J gene is TRBJ1-6, the V gene TRBV4-3; 10 bases match TRBD1. Germline V gene data show CDR1 as LGHNA and CDR2 as YSLEER. This CDR3 region has 17 residues. The V gene end was trimmed by 1 base and the J gene end by 2 bases; junction bases not matched to a gene: 2. CDR3 in amino acids: CASSQGQGAAYNSPLHF. The CDR3 region has the DNA TGCGCCAGCAGCCAAGGACAGGGGGCAGCCTATAATTCACCCCTCCACTTT.

In its sample, this clone was seen a few times. V gene TRBV27 combines with J gene TRBJ2-2, with 9 bases lining up with TRBD2. The CDR3 is 15 amino acids. Germline V lookup: CDR1 MNHEY, CDR2 SMNVEV (reference sequence). The V segment lost 7 bases and the J segment 7 bases; nucleotides outside the gene matches: 10. CDR3 region: CASTLGSSGIGELFF. CDR3 sequence (DNA): TGTGCCAGCACCCTTGGATCTAGCGGGATCGGGGAGCTGTTTTTT.

V and J are TRBV11-2 and TRBJ2-1; tentatively, D is TRBD2 (5 bases). Trimming shortened V by 5 bases and J by 3 bases, and 14 bases separated the two germline ends. The germline V gene encodes CDR1 SGHAT and CDR2 FQNNGV. The CDR3 contains 15 residues. CDR3 sequence: CASSLATPLYNEQFF. The CDR3 region has the DNA TGTGCCAGCAGCCTAGCAACTCCTCTCTACAATGAGCAGTTCTTC.

This clone was found once. The chain uses TRBV28 and TRBJ2-5; 9 nucleotides match TRBD2. Trimming cost V 7 bases and J 3 bases; bases outside gene matches: 3. The germline V gene encodes CDR1 MDHEN and CDR2 SYDVKM. The CDR3 runs to 13 residues. The CDR3 protein is CASTLAGEETQYF. CDR3 coding DNA: TGTGCCAGCACATTAGCGGGGGAAGAGACCCAGTACTTC.

The V gene is TRBV6-5, the J gene TRBJ2-7; no clear D. This CDR3 spans 16 amino acids. V dropped 0 bases and J dropped 0 bases, with 12 bases sitting between them. Germline V gene data show CDR1 as MNHEY and CDR2 as SVGAGI. CDR3: CASSYSSLVVSYEQYF. The CDR3 DNA reads as TGTGCCAGCAGTTACTCCTCCTTAGTGGTCTCCTACGAGCAGTACTTC.

This clone was seen only once. This chain connects TRBV12-5 to TRBJ2-3, with D perhaps matching TRBD1 (5 bases). Per the germline V gene, CDR1 is LGHNT and CDR2 is FRNRAP. CDR3 length: 16 residues. Trimming shortened V by 4 bases and J by 2 bases, and 16 bases separated the two germline ends. CDR3 loop: CASGSRQSLPTDTQYF. CDR3 DNA: TGTGCTAGTGGTTCCCGACAGAGCCTCCCCACAGATACGCAGTATTTT.

V and J are TRBV11-2 and TRBJ1-1, with 7 bases fitting TRBD1. This CDR3 comprises 13 residues. V gave up 0 bases and J gave up 6 bases; unmatched junction bases: 1. The germline gives CDR1 SGHAT, CDR2 FQNNGV. The CDR3 DNA is TGTGCCAGCAGCTTAGACAGGGGGTCTGAAGCTTTCTTT. Encoded protein: CASSLDRGSEAFF.

The rearrangement joins TRBV6-5 to TRBJ1-1; possible D gene TRBD1, 6 bases. CDR1 and CDR2 (germline): MNHEY, SVGAGI. The V and J ends lost 0 bases and 1 base respectively, with 12 bases between them. CDR3 length: 16 residues. The CDR3 bases are TGTGCCAGCAGTTACTCGAAAGGGGGGGGGAACACTGAAGCTTTCTTT. Its protein product is CASSYSKGGGNTEAFF.

J is TRBJ1-2 and V is TRBV5-6; no reliable D call. Germline V gene data show CDR1 as SGHDT and CDR2 as YYEEEE. Between the trimmed V and J ends, which lost 0 bases and 7 bases, there was a span of 10 bases. This CDR3 region has 13 residues. Here the CDR3 DNA reads TGTGCCAGCAGCTTGGGTGGTTTCGGTGGCTACACCTTC. As protein: CASSLGGFGGYTF.

The chain combines TRBV12-3 or TRBV12-4 with TRBJ2-5; TRBD2 is a possible D gene (6 bases). The CDR3 covers 13 residues. V shed 8 bases and J shed 5 bases, with 15 bases lying between them. The CDR3 region has the DNA TGTGCCAGCCGGACAACGGGAGTTGAGACCCAGTACTTC. It encodes CASRTTGVETQYF.

The chain employs TRBV28 and TRBJ1-6, with 9 positions matching TRBD1. The CDR3 runs 17 residues. V trimming: 5 bases; J trimming: 7 bases; junction bases outside the gene matches: 12. Germline V gives CDR1 MDHEN, CDR2 SYDVKM. CDR3: CASSPFPAGTGNSPLHF. The DNA for the CDR3 is TGTGCCAGCAGTCCATTCCCCGCCGGGACAGGGAATTCACCCCTCCACTTT.

This clone was picked up a small number of times. V is TRBV4-2 and J is TRBJ2-3, with TRBD2 matching over 14 bases. The V segment lost 1 base and the J segment 2 bases; nucleotides outside the gene matches: 5. Germline V gene sequence: CDR1 LGHNA, CDR2 YNFKEQ. The length of the CDR3 is 18 residues. CDR3 residues: CASSQATTSGGDTDTQYF. The DNA of the CDR3 is TGTGCCAGCAGCCAAGCCACGACTAGCGGGGGGGACACAGATACGCAGTATTTT.

The chain combines TRBV19 with TRBJ1-5; tentative D call: TRBD1 (6 bases). Deletions cut 1 base from V and 6 bases from J, with 13 bases between. Germline V gene sequence: CDR1 LNHDA, CDR2 SQIVND (reference sequence). This CDR3 is built from 15 residues. The CDR3 sequence is CASSIGGQLGQPQHF. The CDR3 coding sequence is TGTGCCAGTAGTATAGGGGGGCAATTGGGTCAGCCCCAGCATTTT. Using reference TRBV19 and TRBJ1-5 for the parts outside the CDR3, the full variable domain is DGGITQSPKYLFRKEGQNVTLSCEQNLNHDAMYWYRQDPGQGLRLIYYSQIVNDFQKGDIAEGYSVSREKKESFPLTVTSAQKNPTAFYLCASSIGGQLGQPQHFGDGTRLSIL.

The CDR3 loop reads CASSTTRQGMRQPQHF. CDR3 DNA: TGTGCCAGTAGTACCACCCGACAGGGAATGCGTCAGCCCCAGCATTTT. The rearrangement links TRBV19 to TRBJ1-5; 7 bases agree with TRBD1. The CDR3 loop spans 16 amino acids. With V trimmed by 4 bases and J by 6 bases, 12 bases remained unmatched. CDR1 is LNHDA and CDR2 is SQIVND in the germline V gene (reference sequence).

The chain couples TRBV19 to TRBJ2-1, with TRBD2 identical over 8 bases. The CDR3 runs to 15 residues. The germline CDR1 and CDR2 sequences are LNHDA and SQIVND (reference sequence). The J segment lost 6 bases and the V segment lost 6 bases, leaving 10 bases of the junction unmatched. CDR3 amino acids: CASRVAGRTLNEQFF. The CDR3 DNA follows: TGTGCCAGTAGAGTAGCGGGGAGGACCCTCAATGAGCAGTTCTTC.

The rearrangement joins TRBV2 to TRBJ2-2; possibly TRBD1 for D (6 bases). Germline CDR1 and CDR2: SNHLY and FYNNEI. Trimming pared 1 base from V and 4 bases from J, leaving 13 bases between. There are 16 residues in the CDR3. The CDR3 is CASSEVAGDSTGELFF. CDR3 coding DNA: TGTGCCAGCAGTGAAGTGGCAGGGGATAGCACCGGGGAGCTGTTTTTT. Based on the CDR3 plus reference TRBV2 and TRBJ2-2, the full variable domain is EPEVTQTPSHQVTQMGQEVILRCVPISNHLYFYWYRQILGQKVEFLVSFYNNEISEKSEIFDDQFSVERPDGSNFTLKIRSTKLEDSAMYFCASSEVAGDSTGELFFGEGSRLTVL.

The table lists this clone with a count of one. The rearrangement joins TRBV7-2 to TRBJ1-1; a weak D match, TRBD1 (5 bases). V was pared by 4 bases and J by 4 bases, with 13 bases between. Per the germline V gene, CDR1 is SGHTA and CDR2 is FQGNSA. The CDR3 runs 14 residues. Here the CDR3 reads CASSSQGVGTEAFF. The CDR3 region has the DNA TGTGCCAGCAGCTCTCAGGGTGTGGGCACTGAAGCTTTCTTT.

DNA of the CDR3: TGTGCCAGCAGCTCCGTGACTGGGTACACTGAAGCTTTCTTT. Translated: CASSSVTGYTEAFF. J is TRBJ1-1 and V is TRBV11-3; D is uncertain. Germline lookup yields CDR1 SGHNT and CDR2 YENEEA. The CDR3 consists of 14 residues. Trimming cost V 4 bases and J 3 bases, with 12 bases left between them.